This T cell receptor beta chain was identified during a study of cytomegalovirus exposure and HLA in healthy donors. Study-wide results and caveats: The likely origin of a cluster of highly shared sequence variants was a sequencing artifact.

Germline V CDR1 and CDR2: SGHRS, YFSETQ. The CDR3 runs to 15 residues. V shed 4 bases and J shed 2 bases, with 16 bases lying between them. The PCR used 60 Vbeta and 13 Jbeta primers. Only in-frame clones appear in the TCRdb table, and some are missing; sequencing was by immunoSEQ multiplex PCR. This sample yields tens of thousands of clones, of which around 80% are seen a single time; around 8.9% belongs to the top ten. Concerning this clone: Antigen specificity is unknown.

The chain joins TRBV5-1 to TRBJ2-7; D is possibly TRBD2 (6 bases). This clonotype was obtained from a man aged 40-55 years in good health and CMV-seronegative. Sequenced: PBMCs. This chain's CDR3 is CASSPSGGVPYEQYF. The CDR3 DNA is TGCGCCAGCAGCCCCTCCGGAGGGGTTCCCTACGAGCAGTACTTC.